This TCR beta chain was sequenced in a study of blood T cell repertoires in COVID-19. Study-level information: Spain, Italy and the United States supplied samples that represented acute and convalescent COVID-19. PBMCs, B-cell-depleted T cells, or T cells were the source of the cDNA or gDNA that made up the material.

From germline, CDR1 is SGDLS and CDR2 YYNGEE. The CDR3 has 14 amino acids. V shed 7 bases and J shed 2 bases, with 16 bases lying between them. As originally analysed: Amplification of reference gene primers provided the estimated nucleated cell counts. Using immunoSEQ multiplex PCR, the repertoire was profiled, and TCRdb retains in-frame clones only, with some absent. The V and J calls and the clone size are those of that table, but D and trimming were determined from the DNA. The table includes approximately 150,000 clones, 89% detected once. What was sequenced was peripheral blood. The chain carries TRBV9 and TRBJ2-7; D is possibly TRBD1 (6 bases). This clonotype originated in a human donor in a cohort sampled during active COVID-19. CDR3 DNA: TGTGCCAGCTCCCCGGCAGGGGCTACCTACGAGCAGTACTTC. Translating it yields CASSPAGATYEQYF.